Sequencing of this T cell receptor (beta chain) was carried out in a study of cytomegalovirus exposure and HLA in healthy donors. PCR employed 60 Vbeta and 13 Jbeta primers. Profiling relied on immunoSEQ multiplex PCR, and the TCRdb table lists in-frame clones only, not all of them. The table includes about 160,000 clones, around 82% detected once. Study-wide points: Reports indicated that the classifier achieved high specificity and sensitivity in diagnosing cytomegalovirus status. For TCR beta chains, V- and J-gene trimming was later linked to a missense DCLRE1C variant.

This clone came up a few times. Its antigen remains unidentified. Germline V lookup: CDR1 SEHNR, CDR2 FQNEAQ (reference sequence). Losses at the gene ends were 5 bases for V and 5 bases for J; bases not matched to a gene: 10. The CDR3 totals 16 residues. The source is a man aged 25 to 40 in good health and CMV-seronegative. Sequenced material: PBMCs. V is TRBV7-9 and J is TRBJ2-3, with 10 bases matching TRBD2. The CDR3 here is CASSTSGGAVGDTQYF. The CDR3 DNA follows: TGTGCCAGCAGCACGAGCGGGGGGGCAGTTGGAGATACGCAGTATTTT. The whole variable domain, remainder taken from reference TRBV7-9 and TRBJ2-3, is DTGVSQNPRHKITKRGQNVTFRCDPISEHNRLYWYRQTLGQGPEFLTYFQNEAQLEKSRLLSDRFSAERPKGSFSTLEIQRTEQGDSAMYLCASSTSGGAVGDTQYFGPGTRLTVL.